This entry is about one T cell receptor beta chain. Original processing notes: Using reference gene primer amplification, nucleated cell counts were estimated. Some clones are missing from TCRdb's copy, which holds only in-frame ones; the method was immunoSEQ multiplex PCR. V, J and clone size are taken as reported in that table, and D and trimming were inferred from the DNA itself. The sample records 220,000 or so clones, roughly 88% being singletons. The sample belongs to a study of blood T cell repertoires in COVID-19. The overall study: Samples taken during acute and convalescent COVID-19 were collected in the United States, Italy and Spain.

All enrollees were roughly 18 to 100 years old and from fewer than 30 US areas. Donors were grouped by their self-reported clinical history. The sample comprised PBMCs or T cells enriched from blood (not recorded which). The sequence derives from a woman aged 50 to 60 with acute COVID-19.

The CDR3 reads CASKDQPARSTDTQYF. Written as DNA, the CDR3 is TGTGCCAGCAAGGATCAGCCAGCGCGCAGCACAGATACGCAGTATTTT. The rearrangement links TRBV2 to TRBJ2-3; D unresolved. Germline CDR1 is SNHLY and CDR2 is FYNNEI. The CDR3 has 16 amino acids. The ends were cut back, 7 bases at V and 0 bases at J, with 17 bases in the middle. The full variable domain, with the rest looked up from reference TRBV2 and TRBJ2-3, is EPEVTQTPSHQVTQMGQEVILRCVPISNHLYFYWYRQILGQKVEFLVSFYNNEISEKSEIFDDQFSVERPDGSNFTLKIRSTKLEDSAMYFCASKDQPARSTDTQYFGPGTRLTVL.